This T cell receptor beta chain was captured by sequencing in a study of radiotherapy plus CTLA-4 blockade in lung cancer. Alongside CTLA-4 blockade with ipilimumab, patients with chemo-refractory metastatic non-small-cell lung cancer received focal radiation. This table comes from immunoSEQ multiplex PCR, and its TCRdb copy is limited to in-frame clones, with some not included. The sample records about 56,000 clones, less than 80% being singletons. CDR1 and CDR2 (germline): MNHNS, SASEGT. The V gene lost 7 bases and the J gene lost 0 bases, with 10 bases spanning the gap. The CDR3 is 14 residues long.

The origin of this receptor is a human donor with non-small cell lung cancer who had a complete response to radiotherapy plus ipilimumab. The specimen comprised peripheral blood, sampled from a patient treated with radiotherapy plus ipilimumab. The rearrangement joins TRBV6-1 to TRBJ2-1; D gene uncertain. The chain's CDR3 is CASTPPVSYNEQFF. The CDR3 DNA sequence: TGTGCCAGCACCCCACCGGTCTCCTACAATGAGCAGTTCTTC.